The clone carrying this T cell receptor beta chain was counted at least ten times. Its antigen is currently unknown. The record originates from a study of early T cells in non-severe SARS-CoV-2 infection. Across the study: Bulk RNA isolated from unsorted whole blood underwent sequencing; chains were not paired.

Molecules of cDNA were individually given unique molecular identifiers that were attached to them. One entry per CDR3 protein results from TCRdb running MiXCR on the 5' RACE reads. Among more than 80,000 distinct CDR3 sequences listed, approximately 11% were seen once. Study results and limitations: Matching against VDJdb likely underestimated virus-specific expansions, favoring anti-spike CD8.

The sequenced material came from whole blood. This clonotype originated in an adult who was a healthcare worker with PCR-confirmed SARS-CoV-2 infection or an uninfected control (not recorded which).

Here the CDR3 DNA reads TGCAGTGCTAGAGCGGGAGGGTCGGTAGAGACCCAGTACTTC. Its translation is CSARAGGSVETQYF. The rearrangement links TRBV20-1 to TRBJ2-5, with TRBD2 identical over 8 bases. The germline V gene has CDR1 DFQATT and CDR2 SNEGSKA (reference sequence). The CDR3 spans 14 residues. The junction had 5 bases not matched to a gene; V was cut back by 1 base and J by 4 bases.